This paragraph reports one T cell receptor (beta chain). Its specificity is unknown. Germline is not matched at one junction end, which may reflect a read error. This sample is drawn from a study of tumor and adjacent non-tumor tissue in lung cancer. About the research overall: Patients comprised eleven to twelve adenocarcinoma, 2 squamous cell carcinoma and 1 small cell lung cancer. The patients, 10 men and about 5 women, were about 31 to 76 with stage I to III disease. Whole-study findings and limits: Normal lung showed higher cumulative top 100 clone frequency than tumor.

CDR3 size: 21 residues. Germline V gives CDR1 SGHAT, CDR2 FQNNGV. A modified ARM-PCR protocol with three rounds of nested PCR amplified TCRbeta. Using its own MiXCR run on the multiplex PCR reads, TCRdb lists one record per CDR3 protein. Of approximately 75,000 distinct CDR3 sequences in the sample, more than 60% were seen once. RNA was extracted from bulk tissue without any cell sorting. Newly diagnosed lung cancer patients had thoracic surgery in China, August–late 2014, without prior chemotherapy. The sequenced sample consisted of lung tumor tissue. This clonotype was sampled from a woman between 50 and 59 years old with non-small cell lung cancer. This sequence joins TRBV11-2 and TRBJ2-3; 14 bases map to TRBD2. The CDR3 here is CANTPLVRTWTSGRSTDTQYF. CDR3 sequence (DNA): TGTGCCAACACTCCTTTAGTTCGGACCTGGACTAGCGGGAGGAGCACGGATACGCAGTATTTT.